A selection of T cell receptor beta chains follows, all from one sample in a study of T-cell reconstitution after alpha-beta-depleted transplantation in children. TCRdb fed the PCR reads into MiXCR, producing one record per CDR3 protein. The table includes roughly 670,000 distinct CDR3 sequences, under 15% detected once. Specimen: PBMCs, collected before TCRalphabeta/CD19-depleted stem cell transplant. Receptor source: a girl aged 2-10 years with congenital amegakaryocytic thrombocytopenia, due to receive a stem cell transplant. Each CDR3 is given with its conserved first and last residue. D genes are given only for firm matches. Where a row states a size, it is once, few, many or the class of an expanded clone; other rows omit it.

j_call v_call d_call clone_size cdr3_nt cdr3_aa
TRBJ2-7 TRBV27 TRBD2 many TGTGCCAGCAAAGTGGGACTAGGCTCTCCCTACGAGCAGTACTTC CASKVGLGSPYEQYF
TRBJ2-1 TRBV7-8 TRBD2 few TGTGCCAGCAGCAGCCGGACTAGCGGTAAGCAGTTCTTC CASSSRTSGKQFF
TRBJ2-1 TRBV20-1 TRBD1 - TGCAGTGCTAGAGATTCTTCTCCCGGGACAGGGTTCAATGAGCAGTTCTTC CSARDSSPGTGFNEQFF
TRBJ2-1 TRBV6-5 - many TGTGCCAGCAGTAACGTCTGGGATTACAATGAGCAGTTCTTC CASSNVWDYNEQFF
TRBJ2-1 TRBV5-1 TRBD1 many TGCGCCAGCAGCTTGGGGACAGGGGGTAGAAATGAGCAGTTCTTC CASSLGTGGRNEQFF
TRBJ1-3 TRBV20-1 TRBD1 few TGCAGTGCTGCCGCCGGGACAGGCATATATTTT CSAAAGTGIYF
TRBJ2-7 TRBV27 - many TGTGCCAGCAGGTCAGGGTTCTACGAGCAGTACTTC CASRSGFYEQYF
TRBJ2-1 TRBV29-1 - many TGCAGCGTTGAAAGGGGGACCGGAGGGAATGAGCAGTTCTTC CSVERGTGGNEQFF
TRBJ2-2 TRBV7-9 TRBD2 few TGTGCCAGCAGCTTATTAGGCCTAGCGGCGAACACCGGGGAGCTGTTTTTT CASSLLGLAANTGELFF
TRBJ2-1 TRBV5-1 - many TGCGCCAGCAGCTTGGAGGCTGATGAGCAGTTCTTC CASSLEADEQFF
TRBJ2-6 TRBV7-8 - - TGTGCCAGCAGCCAAACAGGGTACTCTGGGGCCAACGTCCTGACTTTC CASSQTGYSGANVLTF
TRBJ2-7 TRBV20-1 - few TGCAGTGCTAGACGGGGCACGGACGAGCAGTACTTC CSARRGTDEQYF
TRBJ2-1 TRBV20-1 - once TGCAGTGCTAAGAGAACGAGCTCCTACAATGAGCAGTTCTTC CSAKRTSSYNEQFF
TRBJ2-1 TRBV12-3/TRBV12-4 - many TGTGCCAGCAGTTTAGTAGGGGTGACGGATGAGCAGTTCTTC CASSLVGVTDEQFF
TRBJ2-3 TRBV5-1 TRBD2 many TGCGCCAGCACCAGGACTAGCGGGAGCACAGATACGCAGTATTTT CASTRTSGSTDTQYF
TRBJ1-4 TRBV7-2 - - TGTGCCAGCAGCTCCAGGGAGGCAACTAATGAAAAACTGTTTTTT CASSSREATNEKLFF
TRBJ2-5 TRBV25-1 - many TGTGCCAGCAGTGAAGAGACCCAGTACTTC CASSEETQYF
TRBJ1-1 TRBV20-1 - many TGCAGTGCTAGAACCCCAGGGCAGGGGTCGGCTTTCTTT CSARTPGQGSAFF
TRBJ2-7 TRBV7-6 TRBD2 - TGTGCCAGCAGCTTAGCCGGGGAGGGGCTCTCCTACGAGCAGTACTTC CASSLAGEGLSYEQYF
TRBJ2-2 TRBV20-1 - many TGCAGTGCTAGAGGGTGGACGGGGAGGAACACCGGGGAGCTGTTTTTT CSARGWTGRNTGELFF
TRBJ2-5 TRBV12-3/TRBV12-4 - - TGTGCCAGCAGTGACCGTTGGGCACCTCAAGAGACCCAGTACTTC CASSDRWAPQETQYF
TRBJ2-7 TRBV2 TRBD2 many TGTGCCAGCAGTCCTAGCGGGATGAGCTCCTACGAGCAGTACTTC CASSPSGMSSYEQYF
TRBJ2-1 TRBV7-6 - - TGTGCCAGCAGCTTAGTGGGGGGTAAAGCGTTCTCCTACAATGAGCAGTTCTTC CASSLVGGKAFSYNEQFF
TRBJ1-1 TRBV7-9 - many TGTGCCAGCAGCTTAGCAGTTGAAGCTTTCTTT CASSLAVEAFF
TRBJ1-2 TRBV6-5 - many TGTGCCAGCAGTTACAAGGGCCTACTCTATGGCTACACCTTC CASSYKGLLYGYTF
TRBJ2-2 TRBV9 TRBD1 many TGTGCCAGCAGTATAACTGGACAGGGGCCCTACACCGGGGAGCTGTTTTTT CASSITGQGPYTGELFF
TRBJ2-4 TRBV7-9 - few TGTGCCAGCAGCTTACCCACTTGGGCCAAAAACATTCAGTACTTC CASSLPTWAKNIQYF
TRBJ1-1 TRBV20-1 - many TGCAGTGCTAGAGCTAACAATGTGAAGGGGGGCACTGAAGCTTTCTTT CSARANNVKGGTEAFF
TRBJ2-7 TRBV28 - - TGTGCCAGCAGCTCTGGGGCAACAGGGATGGGCGAGCAGTACTTC CASSSGATGMGEQYF
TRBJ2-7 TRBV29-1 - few TGCAGCGTTAGGGATGTTTTTTACGAGCAGTACTTC CSVRDVFYEQYF
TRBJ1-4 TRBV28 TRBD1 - TGTGCCAGCAGTTCAGGGACAGGGGGTTTAGGAACTAATGAAAAACTGTTTTTT CASSSGTGGLGTNEKLFF
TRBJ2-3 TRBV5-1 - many TGTGCCAGCAGCTTACAGGGTTCCACAGATACGCAGTATTTT CASSLQGSTDTQYF
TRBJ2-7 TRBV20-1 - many TGCAGTGCCACCCCATCGGGGTCTAACTACGAGCAGTACTTC CSATPSGSNYEQYF
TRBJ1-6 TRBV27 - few TGTGCCAGCAGTTTATCGAGTCTCCGGTCGTCCCTCCACTTT CASSLSSLRSSLHF
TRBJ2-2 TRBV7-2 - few TGTGCCAGCAGCTTGTTCGGGGCGGCCGGGTCCGGGGAGCTGTTTTTT CASSLFGAAGSGELFF
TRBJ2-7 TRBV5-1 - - TGCGCCAGCAGCTTGTTCCCACGCCGGGACCCCATTCGCTACGAGCAGTACTTC CASSLFPRRDPIRYEQYF
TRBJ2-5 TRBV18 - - TGTGCCAGCTCACCGGTGGAAGAGACCCAGTACTTC CASSPVEETQYF
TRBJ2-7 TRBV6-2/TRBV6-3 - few TGTGCCAGCAGAAAGTCCGGGACTCGAAGGGGCTACGAGCAGTACTTC CASRKSGTRRGYEQYF
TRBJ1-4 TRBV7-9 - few TGTGCCAGCAGCGTAGGCCCCCGACCGGGCGGTGAAAAACTGTTTTTT CASSVGPRPGGEKLFF
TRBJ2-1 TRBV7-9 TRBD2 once TGTGCCAGCAGCGCCGGGACTAGCGGGATGGACGAGCAGTTCTTC CASSAGTSGMDEQFF
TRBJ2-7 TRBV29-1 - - TGCAGCGTTGCCCTGCTGTCCTACGAGCAGTACTTC CSVALLSYEQYF
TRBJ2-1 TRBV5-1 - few TGCGCCAGCAGCTCCGGGACTCAAAAGTCGACGGAGTTCTTC CASSSGTQKSTEFF
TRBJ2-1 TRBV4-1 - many TGCGCCAGCAGCCGACAAGAGGTCTACAATGAGCAGTTCTTC CASSRQEVYNEQFF
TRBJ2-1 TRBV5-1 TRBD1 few TGCGCCAGCAGCTTGGATACAGGGGTAAGGAACAATGAGCAGTTCTTC CASSLDTGVRNNEQFF
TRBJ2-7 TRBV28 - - TGTGCCAGCAGTCCCTCAAATATAAGAAGGGAGCAGTACTTC CASSPSNIRREQYF
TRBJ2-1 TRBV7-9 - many TGTGCCAGCAGCCCCCGGGACTCCAACAATGAGCAGTTCTTC CASSPRDSNNEQFF
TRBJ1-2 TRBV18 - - TGTGCCAGCTCACCAAAACAGGACTATGGCTACACCTTC CASSPKQDYGYTF
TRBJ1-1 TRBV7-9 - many TGTGCCAGCAGCTTAACGGACAGCTCCACTGAAGCTTTCTTT CASSLTDSSTEAFF
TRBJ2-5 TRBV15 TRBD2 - TGTGCCACCAGCCCTGTCCTAGCGGGAAAAGAGACCCAGTACTTC CATSPVLAGKETQYF
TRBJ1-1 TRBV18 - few TGTGCCAGCTCACCACCCGGGACCCCGAACACTGAAGCTTTCTTT CASSPPGTPNTEAFF
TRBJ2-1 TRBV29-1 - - TGCACCGGAATGGCAGGGCTTGATGAGCAGTTCTTC CTGMAGLDEQFF
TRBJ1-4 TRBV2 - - TGTGCCAGCAGCGACCAGGGGTGGTACGAAAAACTGTTTTTT CASSDQGWYEKLFF
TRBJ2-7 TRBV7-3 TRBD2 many TGTGCCAGCAGCCCCCGACTAGCGGGTTTCTACGAGCAGTACTTC CASSPRLAGFYEQYF
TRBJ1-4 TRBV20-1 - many TGCAGTGCGATCGAACAGGGAAGTAATGAAAAACTGTTTTTT CSAIEQGSNEKLFF
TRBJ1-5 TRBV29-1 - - TGCAGCGTTGGGACGGCCCGGGGGGAGCCCCAGCATTTT CSVGTARGEPQHF
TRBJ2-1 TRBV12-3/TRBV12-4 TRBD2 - TGTGCCAGCAGTTTACTTTCATCGACTAGCGGGACCAATGAGCAGTTCTTC CASSLLSSTSGTNEQFF
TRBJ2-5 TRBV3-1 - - TGTGCCAGCAGCCCGCCCGAAGAAGAGACCCAGTACTTC CASSPPEEETQYF
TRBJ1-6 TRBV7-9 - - TGTGCCAGCAGCCCTGAGTCTCCCCTCCACTTT CASSPESPLHF